This TCR beta chain originates from a study of blood T cells in healthy people across ages (dated by TCRdb to between 2014 and 2017). For the wider study: Template switching captured roughly one uniquely barcoded TCR beta cDNA molecule per two T cells in model experiments. The study measured age-related changes in TCR beta repertoire diversity using deep sequencing normalized with unique cDNA molecular identifiers. The donors were divided into four age groups: young (average approximately 15 years), middle-aged (about 40), aged (approximately 62) and long-lived (82). To avoid experimental bias, donors of different ages were spread randomly across the sequencing lanes. For two donors (one aged 18 to 30 and one aged 80 or older), the study analyzed two additional independent replicas of 1 million unique cDNA reads from the same blood draw.

The donors were some 36 Caucasian individuals from Russia, aged about 6 to 95 years, who were systemically healthy. Each donor gave about 11 milliliters of peripheral blood, drawn into EDTA-treated Vacutainer tubes. Ficoll-Paque density-gradient centrifugation was used to isolate PBMCs, with at least 6 million per sample. Trizol reagent was used to extract total RNA from the PBMCs, yielding at least 6 micrograms per sample. For every donor, flow cytometry on a PBMC aliquot measured the percentage of naive CD45RAhigh/CD27high T cells. Libraries were constructed by 5' RACE. A second roughly 6 to 11 cycle PCR used a sample-barcoded 5' primer and a J-beta primer mix. Each TCR beta cDNA molecule received a unique molecular identifier from a template-switch 5' adaptor carrying 12 random nucleotides. Each sample yielded at least 2.5 million CDR3-containing paired-end reads. First-strand cDNA was synthesized from all RNA with the Mint cDNA synthesis kit, primed by a TRBC-specific oligonucleotide. Following uracil-DNA glycosylase treatment, a first 18-cycle PCR with universal primers M1SS and BC2_uni_R was performed on all cDNA. As for how the authors treated the data: Each sample was normalized by randomly selecting 1 million high-quality reads, each carrying a distinct molecular identifier. Instead of being binned into consensus sequences, reads that shared molecular identifiers were thrown out. MiTCR, with a Q25 quality threshold and the strictest error-elimination algorithm, was used for CDR3 identification, clonotype clustering and error correction. A nonparametric unseen species model using Euler transformation provided a lower-bound estimate of total TCR beta diversity. TCRdb reprocessed the public reads (quality trimming at Q25 with fastp, clone calling with MiXCR) and kept in-frame beta chains. One record per CDR3 amino acid sequence lists the most common genes and DNA. The V and J calls were not made by the authors but by TCRdb's processing. For this sample the table gives 1.5 million to 2 million distinct CDR3 sequences, of which roughly 43% were detected only once. The ten most abundant clones make up roughly 24% of the sample.

On the study overall, not on this receptor specifically: The percentage of naive T cells measured by flow cytometry correlated strongly with observed TCR beta diversity. Estimates of total diversity based on one million sequenced T cells were regarded as lower bounds and as underestimates. Because profiling used bulk unsorted PBMCs, naive and antigen-experienced compartments could not be compared conclusively. Because donor CMV infection status was unknown, age-related changes in expanded clonotypes were potentially confounded. Compared with the aged group, more naive CD4+ T cells, fewer expanded clones and increased TCR diversity were shown by the long-lived group, suggesting age selection. Observed TCR beta diversity per million T cells fell roughly linearly with age, and a significant reduction was already apparent by age around 36.

As concerns this clonotype: It lacks a known antigen. Base-call qualities are not available, and no considerably larger clone is one nucleotide away.

The germline V gene (reference sequence) sets CDR1 to MNHEY and CDR2 to SMNVEV. Ends trimmed: V by 6 bases, J by 6 bases; bases unmatched to a gene: 7. The CDR3 goes from the cysteine to the phenylalanine over 14 residues. CDR3 DNA is the only sequence kept; it has 42 bases, read in frame from the first base. Sequencing was carried out using blood. This TCR was recovered from a human donor in good health. The rearranged chain carries TRBV27 and TRBJ1-2; 10 bases in the junction line up with TRBD1. CDR3 reads: CASRRDRGNNGYTF. In nucleotide form, the sequence is TGTGCCAGCAGGCGGGACAGGGGAAACAATGGCTACACCTTC.